This TCR beta chain was documented in a study of cytomegalovirus exposure and HLA in healthy donors. Researchers ran the PCR with 60 Vbeta and 13 Jbeta primers. Produced via immunoSEQ multiplex PCR; TCRdb's table is partial and in-frame only. The table has some 110,000 clones, roughly 68% seen once. Per the germline V gene, CDR1 is SGHVS and CDR2 is FQNEAQ. The V end was cut by 8 bases, the J end by 2 bases, with 13 bases between. The CDR3 covers 13 residues. The clonotype comes from a young woman in good health and CMV-seronegative. The rearrangement uses TRBV7-8 and TRBJ2-7, with D perhaps matching TRBD1 (7 bases). Material: PBMCs. CDR3 amino acids: CASRRDRAYEQYF. The CDR3 DNA follows: TGTGCCAGCCGGCGGGACAGAGCCTACGAGCAGTACTTC.